The clone carrying this TCR beta chain has only a few counts. This sample stems from a study of T-cell reconstitution after alpha-beta-depleted transplantation in children. Preparing the TCRbeta library involved the use of unique molecular identifiers. TCRdb reprocessed the PCR reads via MiXCR and lists one record per CDR3 protein. The repertoire consists of 450,000 to 550,000 distinct CDR3 sequences, with more than 9.5% occurring once and the leading ten covering around 15%. V dropped 5 bases and J dropped 6; count of bases not matched to a gene: 9. Germline-derived CDR1 and CDR2 are SGHTA and FQGNSA. The CDR3 runs 16 residues.

V and J are TRBV7-2 and TRBJ2-7, with TRBD2 matching 14 bases. This TCR was recovered from a female patient under 10 years old who had a stem cell transplant for aplastic anemia, so the T cells may come from the graft donor. Sequenced material: PBMCs, mostly from graft donor cells, taken 180 days after TCRalphabeta/CD19-depleted stem cell transplant. This chain's CDR3 is CASSTDVGLAGVEQYF. In DNA form, the CDR3 reads TGTGCCAGCAGCACAGACGTGGGACTAGCGGGAGTCGAGCAGTACTTC.